One and the same sample provided the 29 T cell receptor beta chains below, sequenced in a study of molecular identifiers for immune sequencing clone quantification. Using its own MiXCR run on the PCR reads, TCRdb lists one record per CDR3 protein. The sample has just under 650,000 distinct CDR3 sequences; less than 20% are singletons. Sequencing input: naive CD8+ T cells from blood, with Jurkat cell RNA spiked in. The sample's subset: FACS-sorted CD8+CD4-CCR7+CD45RA+ naive T cells. Receptor source: a human donor in good health. Some libraries in this study had Jurkat cell RNA spiked in.

The table lists this clonotype with many counts. The chain links TRBV27 to TRBJ2-2; 9 bases agree with TRBD2. The germline V gene has CDR1 MNHEY and CDR2 SMNVEV (reference sequence). There are 15 residues in the CDR3. V was pared by 5 bases and J by 1 base, with 2 bases of the junction left unmatched. CDR3 in DNA: TGTGCCAGCAGTCTACTAGCGGGGAACACCGGGGAGCTGTTTTTT. Protein product: CASSLLAGNTGELFF.

The J gene is TRBJ2-7, the V gene TRBV16; 8 bases match TRBD1. Germline V CDR1 and CDR2: KGHSY, FQNENV. Trimming cost V 2 bases and J 3 bases; bases outside gene matches: 6. The CDR3 loop spans 15 amino acids. The CDR3 DNA is TGTGCCAGCAGCCAAAGACAGGGGTCACGCTACGAGCAGTACTTC. Amino acid sequence: CASSQRQGSRYEQYF.

This clonotype was picked up one time. The chain carries TRBV7-9 and TRBJ2-7; D perhaps matches TRBD2 (7 bases). Germline-derived CDR1 and CDR2 are SEHNR and FQNEAQ (reference sequence). The CDR3 contains 15 residues. Between the trimmed V and J ends, which lost 4 bases and 6 bases, there was a span of 19 bases. In DNA, the CDR3 is TGTGCCAGCAGCTCCGTTTTGGGGGGGCCGGGCGAGCAGTACTTC. Residues: CASSSVLGGPGEQYF.

This clonotype was seen at least ten times. The rearrangement joins TRBV4-3 to TRBJ1-1, with a weak D call TRBD1 (6 bases). Germline V lookup: CDR1 LGHNA, CDR2 YSLEER. Trimming cost V 3 bases and J 8 bases, with 19 bases left between them. The CDR3 loop spans 15 amino acids. CDR3 in DNA: TGCGCCAGCAGCCAGGAAACAGGGTCTCGATCCGAAGCTTTCTTT. It translates to CASSQETGSRSEAFF.

The rearrangement uses TRBV12-3 or TRBV12-4 and TRBJ2-2; 15 bases fit TRBD2. There are 19 residues in the CDR3. V was pared by 6 bases and J by 1 base, with 9 bases of the junction left unmatched. The chain's CDR3 is CASRSPGTSGGLNTGELFF. The CDR3 region has the DNA TGTGCCAGCAGATCACCCGGGACTAGCGGGGGGCTGAACACCGGGGAGCTGTTTTTT.

As to this clonotype: It may be a read error: a sequence one base away is much more abundant. As the CDR3 is not closed by the conserved phenylalanine or tryptophan, this likely results from a read error. The J gene is TRBJ2-6, the V gene TRBV19; unclear D gene. Between the trimmed V and J ends, which lost 1 base and 0 bases, there was a span of 7 bases. Germline V lookup: CDR1 LNHDA, CDR2 SQIVND (reference sequence). The CDR3 runs 16 residues. CDR3 region: CASSIGFPSGANVLTL. The CDR3 DNA sequence: TGTGCCAGTAGTATAGGTTTCCCCTCTGGGGCCAACGTCCTGACTCTC.

Points on this clonotype: An end of the junction does not agree with germline; a read error may underlie this. The chain links TRBV7-7 to TRBJ2-5; 11 nucleotides match TRBD2. The germline V gene has CDR1 SSHAT and CDR2 FNYEAQ (reference sequence). CDR3 length equals 15 residues. The CDR3 loop is CASSPLAGGQVTQYF. The CDR3 coding sequence is TGTGCCAGCAGCCCCCTAGCGGGGGGACAAGTGACCCAGTACTTC.

As concerns this clonotype: One base away lies a much larger clone, so this may be a sequencing read error. J is TRBJ2-7 and V is TRBV4-1; D call uncertain. Deletions cut 3 bases from V and 0 bases from J, with 6 bases between. Per the germline V gene, CDR1 is MGHRA and CDR2 is YSYEKL. The CDR3 totals 13 residues. CDR3 sequence: CASSQRSSYEQYF. The CDR3 DNA follows: TGCGCCAGCAGCCAGAGGAGCTCCTACGAGCAGTACTTC.

This chain links TRBV12-3 or TRBV12-4 with TRBJ2-5, with 7 bases fitting TRBD1. CDR3 length: 16 residues. Trimming took 1 base from V and 3 from J; bases not matched to a gene: 8. Here the CDR3 reads CASSLGTGDREETQYF. The CDR3 region has the DNA TGTGCCAGCAGTTTAGGAACTGGGGACAGAGAAGAGACCCAGTACTTC.

This clonotype was found many times. The chain uses TRBV3-1 and TRBJ1-1; D is perhaps TRBD1 (6 bases). Per germline, CDR1 LGHDT and CDR2 YNNKEL (reference sequence). V was trimmed by 4 bases and J by 4 bases, leaving 13 bases between them. The CDR3 has 14 amino acids. The DNA for the CDR3 is TGTGCCAGCAGCCGCGCAGAGGGGGGCACTGAAGCTTTCTTT. Translation: CASSRAEGGTEAFF.

This clonotype was counted at least ten times. The chain carries TRBV28 and TRBJ1-1, with unresolved D. This CDR3 is built from 12 residues. V gave up 6 bases and J gave up 1 base, with 6 bases separating them. The germline V gene has CDR1 MDHEN and CDR2 SYDVKM. The CDR3 is CASRRPNTEAFF. CDR3 sequence (DNA): TGTGCCAGCAGACGACCGAACACTGAAGCTTTCTTT.

This clonotype was recorded at least ten times. The rearrangement uses TRBV12-3 or TRBV12-4 and TRBJ1-5; no clear D gene. V lost 3 bases and J 4 bases, leaving 7 bases between the germline ends. The CDR3 totals 13 residues. The CDR3 region is CASSLVENQPQHF. The CDR3 nucleotides read TGTGCCAGCAGTTTGGTAGAAAATCAGCCCCAGCATTTT.

In regard to this clonotype: A much larger clone differs from this one at a single base, so this may be a read error. This rearrangement joins TRBV19 to TRBJ2-1; a weak D match, TRBD2 (6 bases). The CDR3 runs 17 residues. The germline V gene encodes CDR1 LNHDA and CDR2 SQIVND (reference sequence). Trimming took 0 bases from V and 5 from J, leaving 17 bases between them. The CDR3 region has the DNA TGTGCCAGTAGTATAGATTCTGGGGGGAGTTACCACAATGAGCAGTTCTTC. It yields the protein CASSIDSGGSYHNEQFF.

Comment on this clonotype: The junction does not match germline at one end; this may be a read error. This rearrangement joins TRBV6-1 to TRBJ2-3; D perhaps matches TRBD2 (5 bases). The CDR3 has 15 amino acids. CDR1 and CDR2 from the germline V gene are MNHNS and SASEGT. Here the CDR3 reads CAGSEGLASTDTQYF. The CDR3 bases are TGTGCCGGCAGTGAAGGTTTAGCGAGCACAGATACGCAGTATTTT.

A few counts support this clonotype. CDR3 DNA sequence: TGCGCCAGCAGCTTTACAGGGGCGGTTTTCGAGCAGTACTTC. Protein sequence: CASSFTGAVFEQYF. The rearrangement links TRBV5-1 to TRBJ2-7, with TRBD1 matching over 7 bases. This CDR3 spans 14 amino acids. V was pared by 2 bases and J by 6 bases, with 8 bases of the junction left unmatched. Germline loops: CDR1 SGHRS, CDR2 YFSETQ. Using reference TRBV5-1 and TRBJ2-7 for the parts outside the CDR3, the full variable domain is KAGVTQTPRYLIKTRGQQVTLSCSPISGHRSVSWYQQTPGQGLQFLFEYFSETQRNKGNFPGRFSGRQFSNSRSEMNVSTLELGDSALYLCASSFTGAVFEQYFGPGTRLTVT.

In this sample, this clonotype turned up many times. J is TRBJ2-5 and V is TRBV27, with 7 nucleotides matching TRBD2. The CDR3 spans 15 residues. Germline V gene sequence: CDR1 MNHEY, CDR2 SMNVEV (reference sequence). Losses at the gene ends were 2 bases for V and 5 bases for J; bases not matched to a gene: 8. The CDR3 loop is CASSLGGSIWETQYF. The CDR3 DNA reads TGTGCCAGCAGTTTAGGCGGGAGTATTTGGGAGACCCAGTACTTC.

This clonotype was counted at least ten times. The chain combines TRBV28 with TRBJ2-4; D remains ambiguous. CDR3 length: 16 residues. From germline, CDR1 is MDHEN and CDR2 SYDVKM. Between the trimmed V and J ends, which lost 1 base and 0 bases, there was a span of 10 bases. The CDR3 region is CASSLFKTLAKNIQYF. DNA of the CDR3: TGTGCCAGCAGTTTATTCAAGACTCTAGCCAAAAACATTCAGTACTTC.

The sample holds a few counts of this clonotype. The genes are TRBV28 and TRBJ1-5; tentatively, D is TRBD1 (6 bases). Germline V CDR1 and CDR2: MDHEN, SYDVKM. The CDR3 is 18 amino acids. The V and J ends lost 2 bases and 4 bases respectively, with 21 bases between them. In nucleotides, the CDR3 is TGTGCCAGCAGTTTAAGTTTCGGAGTTGGGGACATAAATCAGCCCCAGCATTTT. Its translation is CASSLSFGVGDINQPQHF.

This clonotype was seen many times. The chain has TRBV12-3 or TRBV12-4 and TRBJ2-2; D gene uncertain. Trimming pared 8 bases from V and 0 bases from J, leaving 7 bases between. The CDR3 contains 13 residues. Here the CDR3 reads CASGTSNTGELFF. The CDR3 DNA sequence: TGTGCCAGCGGCACCTCGAACACCGGGGAGCTGTTTTTT.

This clonotype has a handful of counts. V and J are TRBV20-1 and TRBJ2-7, with TRBD1 matching 9 bases. Germline assignment: CDR1 DFQATT and CDR2 SNEGSKA (reference sequence). Trimming removed 4 bases from V and 1 base from J; junction bases left unmatched: 14. CDR3 size: 17 residues. The CDR3 sequence is CSAKDGTGRNPSYEQYF. The DNA of the CDR3 is TGCAGTGCTAAGGATGGGACAGGGAGAAACCCTTCCTACGAGCAGTACTTC.

The CDR3 loop is CASSHSRDVDNSPLHF. The CDR3 DNA is TGTGCCAGCAGCCATAGCCGGGACGTCGATAATTCACCCCTCCACTTT. The rearrangement uses TRBV7-9 and TRBJ1-6; TRBD1 is a possible D gene (5 bases). The CDR3 is made up of 16 amino acids. The V gene lost 5 bases and the J gene lost 5 bases, with 16 bases spanning the gap. Germline CDR1 and CDR2: SEHNR and FQNEAQ (reference sequence).

This clonotype was counted a few times. The V and J genes are TRBV6-5 and TRBJ2-2; TRBD2 aligns across 7 bases. The CDR3 covers 14 residues. Germline CDR1 is MNHEY and CDR2 is SVGAGI. V shed 4 bases and J 5 bases; nucleotides not matched to a gene: 4. The CDR3 coding sequence is TGTGCCAGCAGTTGGGGGGAGGGGACCGGGGAGCTGTTTTTT. Its translation is CASSWGEGTGELFF.

This clonotype was picked up a small number of times. This chain uses TRBV20-1 with TRBJ2-1, with D perhaps TRBD2 (7 bases). The CDR3 loop spans 14 amino acids. Germline CDR1 is DFQATT and CDR2 is SNEGSKA (reference sequence). Trimming cost V 0 bases and J 9 bases, with 15 bases left between them. For the CDR3, the DNA is TGCAGTGCTAGAGACGGGGGGCTCTGGGGTGAGCAGTTCTTC. This gives the protein CSARDGGLWGEQFF.

This clonotype appeared many times. The chain employs TRBV14 and TRBJ1-1; D may be TRBD1 (5 bases). CDR1 SGHDN and CDR2 FVKESK come from the germline V gene. Trimming took off 2 bases at V and 4 bases at J, with 23 bases between the two ends. The CDR3 runs to 18 residues. CDR3 sequence reads: CASSQWSVAASGITEAFF. The CDR3 DNA sequence: TGTGCCAGCAGCCAATGGTCGGTTGCAGCGTCAGGGATCACTGAAGCTTTCTTT.

This clonotype showed up many times. This rearrangement joins TRBV19 to TRBJ1-2, with a tentative D call TRBD1 (5 bases). The CDR3 extends over 16 amino acids. Germline V lookup: CDR1 LNHDA, CDR2 SQIVND (reference sequence). Trimming left V 5 bases short and J 0 bases short, with 16 bases between. CDR3 DNA: TGTGCCAGTAGTGGAGCCGGGACTAAAGCTAACTATGGCTACACCTTC. Translating gives CASSGAGTKANYGYTF.

Details on this clonotype: A single base separates this from a much larger clone, so it may be a read error. The chain has TRBV3-1 and TRBJ2-2; no clear D. The CDR3 is 16 amino acids. Germline CDR1 reads LGHDT; CDR2 reads YNNKEL (reference sequence). Trimming stripped 3 bases from V and 4 bases from J, with 15 bases between. Here the CDR3 reads CASSHFDLLSTGELFF. CDR3 nucleotide sequence: TGTGCCAGCAGCCATTTCGATCTTTTGAGCACCGGGGAGCTGTTTTTT.

For this clonotype: This may stem from a read error, because a much larger clone lies one nucleotide away. The gene calls are TRBV6-5 and TRBJ2-7; D is perhaps TRBD1 (7 bases). The CDR3 consists of 16 residues. The germline V gene encodes CDR1 MNHEY and CDR2 SVGAGI. Deletions cut 6 bases from V and 6 bases from J, with 24 bases between. For the CDR3, the DNA is TGTGCCAGCAGCGGGCGGAGGGGGCTGAATATCTGCGAGCAGTACTTC. It yields the protein CASSGRRGLNICEQYF.

This clonotype has just a few counts. V usage is TRBV4-3 and J usage is TRBJ2-1; D is undetermined. This CDR3 contains 14 residues. Germline CDR1 LGHNA, CDR2 YSLEER. V lost 5 bases, J lost 10 bases, and 18 bases lay in between. The CDR3 reads CASSEARGMGEQFF. The CDR3 nucleotides are TGCGCCAGCAGCGAAGCCAGAGGCATGGGGGAGCAGTTCTTC.

This clonotype was observed at least ten times. The J gene is TRBJ2-2, the V gene TRBV20-1; the match to TRBD2 covers 8 bases. The CDR3 runs 14 residues. Germline V gene lookup returns CDR1 DFQATT and CDR2 SNEGSKA (reference sequence). V was clipped by 5 bases and J by 3 bases; unmatched bases: 5. The CDR3 DNA is TGCAGTGCTCTCGACGGGGGGGACACCGGGGAGCTGTTTTTT. It encodes CSALDGGDTGELFF.